These T cell receptor beta chains were read from a single sample in a study of control samples from healthy donors and cancer patients. The assay was immunoSEQ multiplex PCR, and TCRdb's table has in-frame clones only and misses some. The table lists roughly 180,000 clones, 85% to 95% of them singletons. Sequencing was done on a sample of blood. The receptor source for this set is a woman under 30 in good health. Both conserved end residues are part of each CDR3. A D gene is named only where the DNA matches it firmly. The size of a clone is reported for some rows only, either as once, few or many, or as a class for expanded clones.

d_call	v_call	j_call	clone_size	cdr3_nt	cdr3_aa
.	TRBV19	TRBJ1-1	.	TGTGCCGCCAAGAGAGGGGACGCGAACACTGAAGCTTTCTTT	CAAKRGDANTEAFF
.	TRBV3-1/TRBV3-2	TRBJ1-1	.	TGTGCCAGCAGCCAAGATTATGGCGGGTCTGAAGCTTTCTTT	CASSQDYGGSEAFF
.	TRBV2	TRBJ1-5	.	TGTGCCAGCAGTGCGGAACTAGGTCAGCCCCAGCATTTT	CASSAELGQPQHF
TRBD1	TRBV19	TRBJ1-1	.	TGTGCCAGTAGGAGGGGACAGGGGGTTAACACTGAAGCTTTCTTT	CASRRGQGVNTEAFF
.	TRBV6-5	TRBJ1-2	once	TGTGCCAGCAGTTACTCGTTTCCGGGCAACTATGGCTACACCTTC	CASSYSFPGNYGYTF
TRBD1	TRBV24-1	TRBJ2-1	.	TGTGCCACCAGTGACCAACAATGGGACAGGGGTTACAATGAGCAGTTCTTC	CATSDQQWDRGYNEQFF
TRBD2	TRBV6-1	TRBJ2-1	once	TGTGCCAGCAGTGAAACTAGCGGGAGCCTCCCGCAGTTCTTC	CASSETSGSLPQFF
.	TRBV29-1	TRBJ2-7	.	TGCAGCGTTCGGGACGGTGTTGGCGAGCAGTACTTC	CSVRDGVGEQYF
TRBD2	TRBV5-1	TRBJ2-1	.	TGCGCCAGCAGCCCGGGACTAGCGGGTAACAATGAGCAGTTCTTC	CASSPGLAGNNEQFF
.	TRBV11-1	TRBJ1-1	.	TGTGCCACCACCCCGAAGGGGACTGAAGCTTTCTTT	CATTPKGTEAFF
.	TRBV10-3	TRBJ1-6	.	TGTGCCATCAGTAAAACCGGGACGTCTTCATTCCCGAATTCACCCCTCCACTTT	CAISKTGTSSFPNSPLHF
TRBD1	TRBV7-8	TRBJ1-2	.	TGTGCCAGCAGTCTGGGACAGAACTATGGCTACACCTTC	CASSLGQNYGYTF
.	TRBV10-3	TRBJ1-3	.	TGTGCCATCAGTGAGTTGGGGAACACCATATATTTT	CAISELGNTIYF
TRBD1	TRBV6-2/TRBV6-3	TRBJ1-2	few	TGTGCCAGCAGCCCACAGGGGAGCTATGGCTACACCTTC	CASSPQGSYGYTF
.	TRBV6-2/TRBV6-3	TRBJ2-5	.	TGTGCCAGCAGTTACTCAGGAGGGGGCCACAAGGAGACCCAGTACTTC	CASSYSGGGHKETQYF
.	TRBV5-1	TRBJ1-2	few	TGCGCCAGCAGCTTGGAAACAGTTCTAAACTATGGCTACACCTTC	CASSLETVLNYGYTF
.	TRBV9	TRBJ2-3	.	TGTGCCAGCAGCTTACGACTAAGCACAGATACGCAGTATTTT	CASSLRLSTDTQYF
.	TRBV28	TRBJ2-2	.	TGTGCCAGCAGTTTATCATATGGAACGGCAAACACCGGGGAGCTGTTTTTT	CASSLSYGTANTGELFF
TRBD1	TRBV28	TRBJ2-1	.	TGTGCCAGCCGTTACAGGGGCAATGAGCAGTTCTTC	CASRYRGNEQFF
TRBD2	TRBV6-5	TRBJ2-3	.	TGTGCCAGCAAAAGCGGGACTCCCTTCACAGATACGCAGTATTTT	CASKSGTPFTDTQYF
.	TRBV11-3	TRBJ2-2	.	TGTGCCAGCAGCGGCGGGGAGCTGTTTTTT	CASSGGELFF
TRBD1	TRBV19	TRBJ1-5	.	TGTGCCAGTAGTATCCTCGACAGGGTAAATCAGCCCCAGCATTTT	CASSILDRVNQPQHF
.	TRBV28	TRBJ2-3	.	TGTGCCAGCCCCCCAGGGACGTTCGTCGCAGATACGCAGTATTTT	CASPPGTFVADTQYF
TRBD2	TRBV20-1	TRBJ2-7	once	TGCAGTGCTAGTCCCACTAGCGGGGCTTACTCCTACGAGCAGTACTTC	CSASPTSGAYSYEQYF
.	TRBV5-1	TRBJ1-1	.	TGCGCCAGCAGCTTGGAAGGGGCGCGTGTGAACACTGAAGCTTTCTTT	CASSLEGARVNTEAFF
.	TRBV9	TRBJ1-3	.	TGTGCCAGCAGCGTTTATCCGGGACCCCGCGAGGGAAACACCATATATTTT	CASSVYPGPREGNTIYF
.	TRBV6-5	TRBJ1-2	.	TGTGCCAGCAGTCGGGTAATGAACTATGGCTACACCTTC	CASSRVMNYGYTF
.	TRBV4-1	TRBJ1-1	once	TGCGCCAGCAGGGGACACCTTAGGAACACTGAAGCTTTCTTT	CASRGHLRNTEAFF
.	TRBV6-2/TRBV6-3	TRBJ2-2	.	TGTGCCAGCAGCCGGGCCCTGGGTACCGGGGAGCTGTTTTTT	CASSRALGTGELFF
.	TRBV6-2/TRBV6-3	TRBJ2-1	.	TGTGCCAGCAGTTATCGGCGGGGCTCCTACAATGAGCAGTTCTTC	CASSYRRGSYNEQFF
.	TRBV6-5	TRBJ2-7	.	TGTGCCAGCAGTACCCGCGGGTATAAGCAGTACTTC	CASSTRGYKQYF
.	TRBV10-3	TRBJ2-5	once	TGTGCCATCAGTGAGTATACCCGAGAGACCCAGTACTTC	CAISEYTRETQYF
TRBD2	TRBV19	TRBJ2-1	.	TGTGCCAGTATTGCTTGGGAGGGGACTGGTGAGCAGTTCTTC	CASIAWEGTGEQFF
.	TRBV18	TRBJ2-6	once	TGTGCCAGCTCACCACCCCTCCTGGGGGCCAACGTCCTGACTTTC	CASSPPLLGANVLTF
.	TRBV5-5	TRBJ2-1	.	TGTGCCAGCAGCTTGATCAGCCGGCTCTCCTACAATGAGCAGTTCTTC	CASSLISRLSYNEQFF
.	TRBV14	TRBJ1-1	.	TGTGCCAGCAGCCCCGGCGAGAGCCAGAACACTGAAGCTTTCTTT	CASSPGESQNTEAFF
.	TRBV15	TRBJ1-2	.	TGTGCCACCAGCAGAGACCGATGGAGCGATGGCTACACCTTC	CATSRDRWSDGYTF
.	TRBV4-3	TRBJ1-6	.	TGCGCCAGCAGCCCGACACCGGTTTCTTCACCCCTCCACTTT	CASSPTPVSSPLHF
.	TRBV6-2/TRBV6-3	TRBJ1-5	.	TGTGCCAGCAGCCCCGGGCCGATATTGAATCAGCCCCAGCATTTT	CASSPGPILNQPQHF
.	TRBV11-2	TRBJ2-2	.	TGTGCCAGCAGCTTAAGAACCGGGGAGCTGTTTTTT	CASSLRTGELFF
.	TRBV27	TRBJ2-2	once	TGTGCCAGCAGTTTATTGGGACCCGGGGAGCTGTTTTTT	CASSLLGPGELFF
TRBD1	TRBV18	TRBJ1-1	.	TGTGCCAGCTCAGACCGGGACAGTAACACTGAAGCTTTCTTT	CASSDRDSNTEAFF
.	TRBV6-5	TRBJ2-1	.	TGTGCCTACAGCGTAGCCAGCTACAATGAGCAGTTCTTC	CAYSVASYNEQFF
.	TRBV4-3	TRBJ2-3	.	TGCGCCAGCAGCCAATCTACCGCTAGCACAGATACGCAGTATTTT	CASSQSTASTDTQYF
TRBD2	TRBV7-2	TRBJ2-1	.	TGTGCCAGCAGCCACCTCCGGGGAGCGGGGGGGCTTGAGGATGAGCAGTTCTTC	CASSHLRGAGGLEDEQFF
TRBD1	TRBV5-6	TRBJ2-3	.	TGTGCCAGCAGAATGACAGGGATGGGCACAGATACGCAGTATTTT	CASRMTGMGTDTQYF
.	TRBV6-6	TRBJ1-1	.	TGTGCCAGCGGTAAAGCTTTCTTT	CASGKAFF